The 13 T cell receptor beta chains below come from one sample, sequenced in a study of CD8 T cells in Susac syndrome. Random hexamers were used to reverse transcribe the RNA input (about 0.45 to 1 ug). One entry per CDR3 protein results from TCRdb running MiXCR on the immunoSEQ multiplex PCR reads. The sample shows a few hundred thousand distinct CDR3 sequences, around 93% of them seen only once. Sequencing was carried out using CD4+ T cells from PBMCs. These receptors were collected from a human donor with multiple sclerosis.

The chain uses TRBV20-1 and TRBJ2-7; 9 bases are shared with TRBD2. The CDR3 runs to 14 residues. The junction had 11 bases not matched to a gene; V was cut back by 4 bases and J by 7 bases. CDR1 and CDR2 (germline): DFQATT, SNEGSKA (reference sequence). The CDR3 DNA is TGCAGTGCTAAGATTCCGACTAGCGGTCGAGAGCAGTACTTC. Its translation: CSAKIPTSGREQYF.

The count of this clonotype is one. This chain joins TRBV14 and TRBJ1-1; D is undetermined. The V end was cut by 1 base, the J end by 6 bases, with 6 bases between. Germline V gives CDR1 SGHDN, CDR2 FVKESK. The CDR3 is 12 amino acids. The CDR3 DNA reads TGTGCCAGCAGCCAAGTTAGGTCTGAAGCTTTCTTT. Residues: CASSQVRSEAFF.

The DNA of the CDR3 is TGTGCCAGCAGCTCCTCCCCCACGGCGAACACCGGGGAGCTGTTTTTT. Residues: CASSSSPTANTGELFF. V usage is TRBV11-2 and J usage is TRBJ2-2; D not resolved. V was shortened by 4 bases and J by 0 bases, with 12 bases between the two germline ends. Per germline, CDR1 SGHAT and CDR2 FQNNGV. This CDR3 spans 16 amino acids.

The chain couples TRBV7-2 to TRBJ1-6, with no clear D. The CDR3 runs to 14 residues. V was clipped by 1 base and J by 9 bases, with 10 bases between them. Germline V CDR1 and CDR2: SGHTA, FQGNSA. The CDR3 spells CASSLGSRGSPLHF. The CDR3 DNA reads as TGTGCCAGCAGCTTAGGATCCCGAGGTTCACCCCTCCACTTT. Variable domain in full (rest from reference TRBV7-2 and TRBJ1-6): GAGVSQSPSNKVTEKGKDVELRCDPISGHTALYWYRQSLGQGLEFLIYFQGNSAPDKSGLPSDRFSAERTGGSVSTLTIQRTQQEDSAVYLCASSLGSRGSPLHFGNGTRLTVT.

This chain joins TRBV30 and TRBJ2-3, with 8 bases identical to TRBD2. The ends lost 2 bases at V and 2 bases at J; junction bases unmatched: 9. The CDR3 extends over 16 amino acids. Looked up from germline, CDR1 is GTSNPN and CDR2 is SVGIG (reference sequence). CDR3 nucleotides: TGTGCCTGGAGTTTCCTAGGCGGGGGGAACACAGATACGCAGTATTTT. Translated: CAWSFLGGGNTDTQYF.

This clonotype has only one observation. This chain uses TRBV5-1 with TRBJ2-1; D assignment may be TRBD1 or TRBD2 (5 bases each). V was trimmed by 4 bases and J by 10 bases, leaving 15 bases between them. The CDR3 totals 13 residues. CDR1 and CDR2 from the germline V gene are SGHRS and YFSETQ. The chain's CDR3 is CASSPTRGGEQFF. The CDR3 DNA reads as TGCGCCAGCAGCCCCACTAGGGGCGGCGAGCAGTTCTTC.

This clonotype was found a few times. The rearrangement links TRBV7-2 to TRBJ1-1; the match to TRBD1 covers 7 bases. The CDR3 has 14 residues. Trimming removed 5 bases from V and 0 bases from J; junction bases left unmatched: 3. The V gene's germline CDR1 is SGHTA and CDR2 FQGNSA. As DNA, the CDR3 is TGTGCCAGCAGCCGGGACAGCTTGAACACTGAAGCTTTCTTT. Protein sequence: CASSRDSLNTEAFF.

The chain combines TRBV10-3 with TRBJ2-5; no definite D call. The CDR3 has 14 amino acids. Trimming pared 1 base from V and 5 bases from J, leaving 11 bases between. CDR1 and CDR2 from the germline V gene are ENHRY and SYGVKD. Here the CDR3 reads CAISEFPVRETQYF. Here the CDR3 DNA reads TGTGCCATCAGTGAGTTCCCGGTCCGGGAGACCCAGTACTTC.

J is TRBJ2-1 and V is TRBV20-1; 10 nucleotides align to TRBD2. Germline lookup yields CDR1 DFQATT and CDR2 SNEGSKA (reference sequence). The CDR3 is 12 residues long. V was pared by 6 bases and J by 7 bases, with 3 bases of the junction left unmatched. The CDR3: CSAQREGNEQFF. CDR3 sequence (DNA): TGCAGTGCGCAGCGGGAGGGGAATGAGCAGTTCTTC.

The CDR3 protein is CSVGDSRGFGCTF. The CDR3 bases are TGCAGTGTTGGAGATTCGAGGGGGTTCGGGTGCACCTTC. V and J are TRBV20-1 and TRBJ1-2; D possibly corresponds to TRBD1 (6 bases). The CDR3 runs 13 residues. Germline V lookup: CDR1 DFQATT, CDR2 SNEGSKA (reference sequence). Trimming removed 7 bases at V and 13 bases at J, with 25 bases between.

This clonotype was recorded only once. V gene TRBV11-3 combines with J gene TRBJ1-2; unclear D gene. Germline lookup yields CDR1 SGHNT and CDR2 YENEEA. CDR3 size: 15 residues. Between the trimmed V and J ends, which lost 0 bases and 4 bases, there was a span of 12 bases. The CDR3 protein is CASSLEIGGGYGYTF. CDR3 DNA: TGTGCCAGCAGCTTAGAAATCGGCGGAGGCTATGGCTACACCTTC. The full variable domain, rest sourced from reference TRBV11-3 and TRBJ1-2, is EAGVVQSPRYKIIEKKQPVAFWCNPISGHNTLYWYLQNLGQGPELLIRYENEEAVDDSQLPKDRFSAERLKGVDSTLKIQPAELGDSAVYLCASSLEIGGGYGYTFGSGTRLTVV.

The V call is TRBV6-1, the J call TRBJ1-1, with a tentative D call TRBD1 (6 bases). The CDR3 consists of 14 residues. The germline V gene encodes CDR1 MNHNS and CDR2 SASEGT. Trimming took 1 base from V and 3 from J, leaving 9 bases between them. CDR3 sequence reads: CASSEEGGYTEAFF. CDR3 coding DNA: TGTGCCAGCAGTGAAGAGGGGGGGTACACTGAAGCTTTCTTT.

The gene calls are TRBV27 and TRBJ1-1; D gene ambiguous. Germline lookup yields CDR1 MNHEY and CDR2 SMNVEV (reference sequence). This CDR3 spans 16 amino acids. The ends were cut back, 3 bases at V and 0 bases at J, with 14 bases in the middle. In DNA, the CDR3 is TGTGCCAGCAGTTTTCGTGGGAATGCCATGAACACTGAAGCTTTCTTT. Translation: CASSFRGNAMNTEAFF.